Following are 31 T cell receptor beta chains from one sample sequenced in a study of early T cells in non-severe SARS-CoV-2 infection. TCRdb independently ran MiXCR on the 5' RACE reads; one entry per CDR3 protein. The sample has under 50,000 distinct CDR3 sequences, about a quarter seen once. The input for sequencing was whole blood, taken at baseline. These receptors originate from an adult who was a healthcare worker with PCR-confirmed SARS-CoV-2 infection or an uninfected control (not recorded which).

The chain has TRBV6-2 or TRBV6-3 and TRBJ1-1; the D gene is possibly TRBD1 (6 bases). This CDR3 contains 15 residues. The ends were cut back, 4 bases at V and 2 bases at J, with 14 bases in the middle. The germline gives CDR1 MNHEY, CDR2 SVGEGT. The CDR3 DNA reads TGTGCCAGCAGTTTCGAGACAGGCCTTAACACTGAAGCTTTCTTT. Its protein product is CASSFETGLNTEAFF.

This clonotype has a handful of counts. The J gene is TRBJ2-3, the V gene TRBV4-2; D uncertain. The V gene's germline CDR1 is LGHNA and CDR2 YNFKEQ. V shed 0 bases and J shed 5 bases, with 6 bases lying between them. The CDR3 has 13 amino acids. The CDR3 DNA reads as TGTGCCAGCAGCCAAGATAGGCGAGATACGCAGTATTTT. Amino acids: CASSQDRRDTQYF.

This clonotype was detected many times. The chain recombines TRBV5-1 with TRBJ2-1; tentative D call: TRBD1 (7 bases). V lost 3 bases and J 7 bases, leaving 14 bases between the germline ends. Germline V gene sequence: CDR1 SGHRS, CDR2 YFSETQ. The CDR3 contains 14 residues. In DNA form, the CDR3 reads TGCGCCAGCAGCTCGGCACAGGGGAGGAATGAGCAGTTCTTC. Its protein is CASSSAQGRNEQFF.

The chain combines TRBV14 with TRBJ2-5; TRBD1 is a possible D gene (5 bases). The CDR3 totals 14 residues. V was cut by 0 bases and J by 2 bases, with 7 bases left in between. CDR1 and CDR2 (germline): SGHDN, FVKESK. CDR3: CASSQEQGQETQYF. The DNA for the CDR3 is TGTGCCAGCAGCCAAGAGCAGGGTCAAGAGACCCAGTACTTC.

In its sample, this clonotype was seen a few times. In DNA, the CDR3 is TGTGCCAGCAGTCCCCGGGAGGGAGATACGCAGTATTTT. Translation gives CASSPREGDTQYF. The chain has TRBV6-5 and TRBJ2-3; 8 nucleotides agree with TRBD2. V shed 5 bases and J 5 bases; nucleotides not matched to a gene: 3. Germline V lookup: CDR1 MNHEY, CDR2 SVGAGI. The CDR3 has 13 amino acids.

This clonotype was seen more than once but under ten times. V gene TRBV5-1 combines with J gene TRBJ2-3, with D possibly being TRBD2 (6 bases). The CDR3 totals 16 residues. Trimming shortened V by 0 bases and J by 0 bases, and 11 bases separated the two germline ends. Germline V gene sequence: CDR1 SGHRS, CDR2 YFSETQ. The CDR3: CASSLVAGYSTDTQYF. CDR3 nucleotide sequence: TGCGCCAGCAGCTTGGTCGCGGGGTACAGCACAGATACGCAGTATTTT.

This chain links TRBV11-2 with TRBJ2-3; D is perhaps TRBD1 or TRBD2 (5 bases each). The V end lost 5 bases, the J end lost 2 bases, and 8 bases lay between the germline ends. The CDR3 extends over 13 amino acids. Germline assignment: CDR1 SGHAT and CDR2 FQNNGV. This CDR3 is CASSGTDTDTQYF. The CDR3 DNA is TGTGCCAGCAGCGGGACGGACACAGATACGCAGTATTTT.

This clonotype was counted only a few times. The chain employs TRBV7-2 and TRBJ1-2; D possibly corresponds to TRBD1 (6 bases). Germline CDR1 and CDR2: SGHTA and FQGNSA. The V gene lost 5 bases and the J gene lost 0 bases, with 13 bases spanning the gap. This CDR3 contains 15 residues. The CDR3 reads CASSPQGPANYGYTF. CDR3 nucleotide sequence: TGTGCCAGCAGCCCACAGGGCCCAGCTAACTATGGCTACACCTTC.

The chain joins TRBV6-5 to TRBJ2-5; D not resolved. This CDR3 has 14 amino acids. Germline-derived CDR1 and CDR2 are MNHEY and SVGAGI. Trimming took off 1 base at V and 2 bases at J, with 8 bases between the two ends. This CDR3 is CASSYYHGQETQYF. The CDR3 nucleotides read TGTGCCAGCAGTTACTACCACGGTCAAGAGACCCAGTACTTC.

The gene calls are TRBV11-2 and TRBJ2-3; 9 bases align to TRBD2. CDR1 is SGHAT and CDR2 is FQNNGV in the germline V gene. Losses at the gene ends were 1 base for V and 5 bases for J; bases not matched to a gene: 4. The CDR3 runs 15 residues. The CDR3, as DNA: TGTGCCAGCAGCTTAGCGGGACTAGCACAAGATACGCAGTATTTT. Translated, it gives CASSLAGLAQDTQYF.

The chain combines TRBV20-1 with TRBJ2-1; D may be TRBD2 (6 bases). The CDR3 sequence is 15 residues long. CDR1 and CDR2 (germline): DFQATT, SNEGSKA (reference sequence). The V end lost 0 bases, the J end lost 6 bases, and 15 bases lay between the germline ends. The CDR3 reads CSARDGGSSGNEQFF. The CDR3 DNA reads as TGCAGTGCTAGAGATGGGGGGTCTAGTGGCAATGAGCAGTTCTTC.

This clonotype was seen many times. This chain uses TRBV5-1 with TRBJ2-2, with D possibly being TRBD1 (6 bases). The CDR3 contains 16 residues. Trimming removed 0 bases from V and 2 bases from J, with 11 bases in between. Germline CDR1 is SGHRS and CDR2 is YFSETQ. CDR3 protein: CASSLDRATNTGELFF. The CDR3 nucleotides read TGCGCCAGCAGCTTGGACAGGGCTACAAACACCGGGGAGCTGTTTTTT. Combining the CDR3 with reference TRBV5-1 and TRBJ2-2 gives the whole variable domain KAGVTQTPRYLIKTRGQQVTLSCSPISGHRSVSWYQQTPGQGLQFLFEYFSETQRNKGNFPGRFSGRQFSNSRSEMNVSTLELGDSALYLCASSLDRATNTGELFFGEGSRLTVL.

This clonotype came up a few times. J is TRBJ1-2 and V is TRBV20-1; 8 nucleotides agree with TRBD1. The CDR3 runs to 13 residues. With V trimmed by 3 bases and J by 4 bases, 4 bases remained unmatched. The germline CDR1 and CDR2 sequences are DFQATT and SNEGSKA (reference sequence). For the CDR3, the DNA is TGCAGTGCTAGGGAAGACAGGGGCTATGGCTACACCTTC. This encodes CSAREDRGYGYTF.

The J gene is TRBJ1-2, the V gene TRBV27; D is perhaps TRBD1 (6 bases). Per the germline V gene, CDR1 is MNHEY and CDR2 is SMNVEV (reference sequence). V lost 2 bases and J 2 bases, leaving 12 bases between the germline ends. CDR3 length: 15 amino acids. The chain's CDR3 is CASSLTGAANYGYTF. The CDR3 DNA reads TGTGCCAGCAGTTTAACGGGGGCCGCAAACTATGGCTACACCTTC.

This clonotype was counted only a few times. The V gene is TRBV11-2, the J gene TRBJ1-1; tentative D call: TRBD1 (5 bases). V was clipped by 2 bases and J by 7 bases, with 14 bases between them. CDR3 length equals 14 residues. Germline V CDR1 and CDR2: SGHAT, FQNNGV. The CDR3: CASSLMWGPSEAFF. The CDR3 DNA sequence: TGTGCCAGCAGCTTAATGTGGGGCCCCAGTGAAGCTTTCTTT.

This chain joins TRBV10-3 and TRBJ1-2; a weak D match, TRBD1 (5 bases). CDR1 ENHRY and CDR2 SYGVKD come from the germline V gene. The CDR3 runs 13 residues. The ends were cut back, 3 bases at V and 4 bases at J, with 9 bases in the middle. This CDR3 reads CAISDGRAYGYTF. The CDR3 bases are TGTGCCATCAGTGATGGCAGGGCCTATGGCTACACCTTC.

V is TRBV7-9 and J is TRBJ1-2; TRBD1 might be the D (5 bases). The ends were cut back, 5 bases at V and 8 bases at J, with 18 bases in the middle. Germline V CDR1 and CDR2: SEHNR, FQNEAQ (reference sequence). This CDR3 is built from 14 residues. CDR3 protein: CASSPQGRVEGYTF. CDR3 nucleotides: TGTGCCAGCAGCCCTCAGGGCAGGGTGGAGGGCTACACCTTC.

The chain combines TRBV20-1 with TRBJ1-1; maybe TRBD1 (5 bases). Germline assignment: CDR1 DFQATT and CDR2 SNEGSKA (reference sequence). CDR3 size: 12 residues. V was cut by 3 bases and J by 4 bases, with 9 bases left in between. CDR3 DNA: TGCAGTGCTAGGGCAGGGCCCACTGAAGCTTTCTTT. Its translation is CSARAGPTEAFF.

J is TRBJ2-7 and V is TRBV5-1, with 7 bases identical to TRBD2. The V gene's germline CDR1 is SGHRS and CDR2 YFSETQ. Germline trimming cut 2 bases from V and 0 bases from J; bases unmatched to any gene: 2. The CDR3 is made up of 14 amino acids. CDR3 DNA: TGCGCCAGCAGCTTTGGCGGGAGCTCCTACGAGCAGTACTTC. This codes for CASSFGGSSYEQYF.

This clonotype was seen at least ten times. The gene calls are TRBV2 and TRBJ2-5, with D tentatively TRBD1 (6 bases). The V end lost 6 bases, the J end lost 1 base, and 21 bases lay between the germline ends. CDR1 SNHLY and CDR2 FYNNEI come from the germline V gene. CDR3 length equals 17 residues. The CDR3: CASSLKVPGTLQETQYF. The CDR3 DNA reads TGTGCCAGCAGCCTCAAAGTGCCCGGGACACTCCAAGAGACCCAGTACTTC.

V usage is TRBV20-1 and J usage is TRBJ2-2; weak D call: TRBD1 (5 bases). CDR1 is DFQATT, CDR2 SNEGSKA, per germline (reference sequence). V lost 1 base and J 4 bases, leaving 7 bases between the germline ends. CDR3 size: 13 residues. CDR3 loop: CSARGRATGELFF. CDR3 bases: TGCAGTGCTAGAGGCAGGGCCACCGGGGAGCTGTTTTTT.

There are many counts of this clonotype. The chain's CDR3 is CASSLVFYEQFF. CDR3 in DNA: TGTGCCAGCAGCTTAGTCTTCTATGAGCAGTTCTTC. The chain uses TRBV7-9 and TRBJ2-1; no definite D call. CDR3 size: 12 residues. V was cut by 1 base and J by 8 bases, with 6 bases left in between. Germline CDR1 is SEHNR and CDR2 is FQNEAQ (reference sequence).

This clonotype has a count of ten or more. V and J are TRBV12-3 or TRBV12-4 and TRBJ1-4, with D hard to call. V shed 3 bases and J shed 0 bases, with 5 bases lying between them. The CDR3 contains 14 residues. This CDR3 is CASSFGATNEKLFF. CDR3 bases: TGTGCCAGCAGTTTTGGGGCAACTAATGAAAAACTGTTTTTT.

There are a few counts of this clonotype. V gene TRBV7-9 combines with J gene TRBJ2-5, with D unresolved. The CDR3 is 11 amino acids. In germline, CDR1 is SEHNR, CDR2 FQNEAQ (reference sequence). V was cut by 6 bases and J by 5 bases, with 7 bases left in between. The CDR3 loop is CASSSGETQYF. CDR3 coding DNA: TGTGCCAGCAGTTCCGGGGAGACCCAGTACTTC.

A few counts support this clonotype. CDR3 coding DNA: TGTGCCAGCAGCTTAGCTCCTAGAGATACGCAGTATTTT. Translation gives CASSLAPRDTQYF. The chain recombines TRBV7-2 with TRBJ2-3; no clear D. The CDR3 has 13 residues. Deletions cut 0 bases from V and 5 bases from J, with 6 bases between. In germline, CDR1 is SGHTA, CDR2 FQGNSA.

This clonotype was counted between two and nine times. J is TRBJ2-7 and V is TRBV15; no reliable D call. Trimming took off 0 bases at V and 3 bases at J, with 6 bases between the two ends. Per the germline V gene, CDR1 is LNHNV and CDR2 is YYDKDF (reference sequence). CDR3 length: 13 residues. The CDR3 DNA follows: TGTGCCACCAGCAGAGATAAGGGCTACGAGCAGTACTTC. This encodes CATSRDKGYEQYF.

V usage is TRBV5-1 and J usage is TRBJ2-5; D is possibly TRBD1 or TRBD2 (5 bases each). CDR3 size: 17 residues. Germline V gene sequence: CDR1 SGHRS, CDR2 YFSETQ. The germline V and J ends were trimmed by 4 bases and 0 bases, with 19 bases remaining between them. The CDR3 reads CASSPTEGWSYQETQYF. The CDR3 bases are TGCGCCAGCAGCCCCACAGAGGGGTGGTCTTACCAAGAGACCCAGTACTTC.

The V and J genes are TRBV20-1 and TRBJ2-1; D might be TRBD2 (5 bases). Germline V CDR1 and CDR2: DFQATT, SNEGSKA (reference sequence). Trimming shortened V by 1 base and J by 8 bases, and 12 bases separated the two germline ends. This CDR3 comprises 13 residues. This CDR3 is CSARGASHYEQFF. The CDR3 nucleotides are TGCAGTGCTAGAGGGGCTAGCCATTATGAGCAGTTCTTC.

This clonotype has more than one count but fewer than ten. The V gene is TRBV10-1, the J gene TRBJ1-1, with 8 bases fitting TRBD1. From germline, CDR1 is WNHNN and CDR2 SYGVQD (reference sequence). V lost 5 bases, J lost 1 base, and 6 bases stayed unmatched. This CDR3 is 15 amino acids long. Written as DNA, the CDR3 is TGCGCCAGCAGTATGGACAGGGTGGGGAACACTGAAGCTTTCTTT. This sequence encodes CASSMDRVGNTEAFF.

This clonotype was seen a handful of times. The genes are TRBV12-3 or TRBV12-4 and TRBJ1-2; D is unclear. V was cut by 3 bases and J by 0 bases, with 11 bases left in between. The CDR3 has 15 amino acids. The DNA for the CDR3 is TGTGCCAGCAGTTTCGGATGGAAAACTAACTATGGCTACACCTTC. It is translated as CASSFGWKTNYGYTF.

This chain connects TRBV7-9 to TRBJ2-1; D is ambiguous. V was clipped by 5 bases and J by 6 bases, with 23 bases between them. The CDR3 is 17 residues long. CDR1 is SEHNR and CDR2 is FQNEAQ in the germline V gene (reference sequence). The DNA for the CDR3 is TGTGCCAGCAGCCCCCCTCCATTCGGACGGACCGTCAATGAGCAGTTCTTC. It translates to CASSPPPFGRTVNEQFF.